This T cell receptor (beta chain) was captured in a study of CD8+ T cells in alopecia areata. The overall study: For the treated group, dosing was oral tofacitinib at 5 to 10 mg twice daily. The study gave tofacitinib for 6 to 18 months, then 6 months off drug.

Collected material from alopecia areata patients comprised lesional scalp punch biopsies and peripheral blood. The sequencing template was cDNA reverse transcribed from extracted RNA. TCRdb's copy holds only in-frame clones and misses some; the assay was immunoSEQ multiplex PCR. The data show roughly 150,000 clones, over 80% seen once. The CDR3 runs to 18 residues. The J segment lost 0 bases and the V segment lost 2 bases, leaving 12 bases of the junction unmatched. Germline assignment: CDR1 SQVTM and CDR2 ANQGSEA. The TCR sequence derives from a human donor with alopecia areata. The chain couples TRBV29-1 to TRBJ2-4; 8 bases match TRBD2. The sample was CD8+ T cells sorted from blood, taken at week 0. The CDR3 DNA reads as TGCAGCGTTGAATATTCGCCTCGGGGGGGGATAGCCAAAAACATTCAGTACTTC. Protein sequence: CSVEYSPRGGIAKNIQYF.